This T cell receptor beta chain was captured in a study of identical twins. Study findings and constraints: Abundant beta clonotypes from cord blood bore fewer insertions; memory repertoires lacked this pattern.

TCRdb used MiXCR to reprocess the 5' RACE reads, holding one entry per CDR3 protein. The profile shows under 350,000 distinct CDR3 sequences, roughly 10% of them singletons. Trimming took 5 bases from V and 8 from J; bases not matched to a gene: 10. This CDR3 region has 14 residues. This clonotype was counted only a few times. Its antigen is undetermined. These data were also reused for a study on yellow fever vaccine responses in identical twins.

The sample taken for sequencing was CD8+ T cells sorted from blood. J is TRBJ1-2 and V is TRBV12-3 or TRBV12-4, with 8 nucleotides matching TRBD1. The origin of this receptor is a woman under 30 in good health. This CDR3 reads CASSLSRAGGGYTF. CDR3 DNA sequence: TGTGCCAGCAGTCTAAGCCGGGCAGGGGGCGGCTACACCTTC.